Below, 17 T cell receptor beta chains from the same sample are listed, as sequenced in a study of T cell responses to AZD1222 COVID-19 vaccine. Sequencing was performed with immunoSEQ multiplex PCR; in TCRdb, only in-frame clones are kept and a portion is missing. This table holds 200,000 to 300,000 clones, 93% found once. Sequencing used peripheral blood, obtained on day 0 of AZD1222 vaccination. All receptors come from an adult in good health.

This clone was seen just once. Here the CDR3 reads CASSSWGREPLHF. CDR3 DNA sequence: TGTGCCAGCAGCTCCTGGGGGCGGGAGCCCCTCCACTTT. The V and J genes are TRBV7-9 and TRBJ1-6; D possibly corresponds to TRBD1 (6 bases). The CDR3 is 13 residues long. V dropped 4 bases and J dropped 13 bases, with 14 bases sitting between them. Germline V lookup: CDR1 SEHNR, CDR2 FQNEAQ (reference sequence).

The chain carries TRBV3-1 (or the pseudogene TRBV3-2) and TRBJ2-7; a weak D match, TRBD2 (6 bases). The CDR3 has 14 amino acids. The germline gives CDR1 LGHDT, CDR2 YNNKEL (reference sequence). Trimming pared 4 bases from V and 3 bases from J, leaving 13 bases between. The CDR3: CASSRPGLYYEQYF. CDR3 nucleotides: TGTGCCAGCAGCCGCCCGGGACTCTACTACGAGCAGTACTTC.

The J gene is TRBJ1-1, the V gene TRBV5-1, with 7 bases that match TRBD1. J lost 5 bases, V lost 4 bases, and 11 bases had no gene match. This CDR3 spans 15 amino acids. Germline V gene sequence: CDR1 SGHRS, CDR2 YFSETQ. The CDR3 DNA sequence: TGCGCCAGCAGCGGACGGGAGGGGGCGAGGACTGAAGCTTTCTTT. Protein product: CASSGREGARTEAFF.

The genes are TRBV28 and TRBJ2-7; no definite D call. Germline CDR1 is MDHEN and CDR2 is SYDVKM. There are 13 residues in the CDR3. Trimming took 1 base from V and 2 from J, leaving 6 bases between them. Here the CDR3 reads CASSLSQTYEQYF. In DNA, the CDR3 is TGTGCCAGCAGTTTATCGCAAACCTACGAGCAGTACTTC.

This chain connects TRBV4-1 to TRBJ1-6; D possibly corresponds to TRBD1 (5 bases). CDR3 length: 15 amino acids. CDR1 MGHRA and CDR2 YSYEKL come from the germline V gene. Trimming cost V 1 base and J 5 bases, with 9 bases left between them. The CDR3 sequence is CASSQVAGHNSPLHF. In DNA, the CDR3 is TGCGCCAGCAGCCAAGTTGCAGGGCATAATTCACCCCTCCACTTT.

The chain is built from TRBV5-1 and TRBJ2-7; 12 bases fit TRBD2. This CDR3 is built from 16 residues. Per germline, CDR1 SGHRS and CDR2 YFSETQ. J was trimmed by 5 bases and V by 0 bases; bases with no gene match: 6. The DNA for the CDR3 is TGCGCCAGCAGCTTGGCCGCTAGCGGGAGGGTTCACGAGCAGTACTTC. This codes for CASSLAASGRVHEQYF. The full variable domain, its missing parts supplied by reference TRBV5-1 and TRBJ2-7, is KAGVTQTPRYLIKTRGQQVTLSCSPISGHRSVSWYQQTPGQGLQFLFEYFSETQRNKGNFPGRFSGRQFSNSRSEMNVSTLELGDSALYLCASSLAASGRVHEQYFGPGTRLTVT.

The chain recombines TRBV19 with TRBJ1-5; 7 positions match TRBD1. V was pared by 5 bases and J by 7 bases, with 11 bases of the junction left unmatched. Germline CDR1 reads LNHDA; CDR2 reads SQIVND (reference sequence). There are 15 residues in the CDR3. CDR3 protein: CASSARQGSGQPQHF. The CDR3 DNA follows: TGTGCCAGTAGTGCCCGACAGGGATCGGGACAGCCCCAGCATTTT.

DNA for the CDR3: TGTGCCAGCAGTTTAAGTTCGGGGGTGTTCTATGGCTACACCTTC. Its protein is CASSLSSGVFYGYTF. The V and J genes are TRBV28 and TRBJ1-2; TRBD1 might be the D (5 bases). Trimming left V 2 bases short and J 4 bases short, with 14 bases between. There are 15 residues in the CDR3. Germline V gives CDR1 MDHEN, CDR2 SYDVKM.

The chain couples TRBV19 to TRBJ2-7, with D tentatively TRBD1 or TRBD2 (7 bases each). There are 15 residues in the CDR3. Germline V gene sequence: CDR1 LNHDA, CDR2 SQIVND (reference sequence). Trimming removed 5 bases from V and 0 bases from J, with 14 bases in between. The DNA of the CDR3 is TGTGCCAGTAGTCCAGGGGGGGTACCCTCCTACGAGCAGTACTTC. Protein sequence: CASSPGGVPSYEQYF. Full variable domain (rest looked up from reference TRBV19 and TRBJ2-7): DGGITQSPKYLFRKEGQNVTLSCEQNLNHDAMYWYRQDPGQGLRLIYYSQIVNDFQKGDIAEGYSVSREKKESFPLTVTSAQKNPTAFYLCASSPGGVPSYEQYFGPGTRLTVT.

This chain uses TRBV28 with TRBJ2-5; 11 bases agree with TRBD1. V lost 6 bases to trimming and J lost 4 bases; unmatched junction nucleotides: 1. This CDR3 contains 13 residues. CDR1 MDHEN and CDR2 SYDVKM come from the germline V gene. The CDR3 protein is CASSGTGGETQYF. Here the CDR3 DNA reads TGTGCCAGCAGCGGGACAGGGGGAGAGACCCAGTACTTC.

The chain is built from TRBV29-1 and TRBJ2-2; the D gene is possibly TRBD1 (5 bases). CDR1 and CDR2 (germline): SQVTM, ANQGSEA. Trimming pared 7 bases from V and 3 bases from J, leaving 15 bases between. This CDR3 is built from 14 residues. The CDR3 coding sequence is TGCAGCGCCGGCCAGGGAATGGACACCGGGGAGCTGTTTTTT. Translated: CSAGQGMDTGELFF.

V is TRBV9 and J is TRBJ2-7; D may be TRBD2 (5 bases). Deletions cut 7 bases from V and 0 bases from J, with 14 bases between. Per the germline V gene, CDR1 is SGDLS and CDR2 is YYNGEE. The CDR3 loop spans 14 amino acids. CDR3 sequence: CASSPSGASYEQYF. As DNA, the CDR3 is TGTGCCAGCTCCCCAAGCGGCGCCTCCTACGAGCAGTACTTC.

This clone was observed at least ten times. CDR3 DNA sequence: TGTGCCAGCAGCTTAGCGATTACAAACAATGAGCAGTTCTTC. Amino acid sequence: CASSLAITNNEQFF. The chain carries TRBV7-9 and TRBJ2-1; D remains unclear. Germline V gene data show CDR1 as SEHNR and CDR2 as FQNEAQ (reference sequence). CDR3 length: 14 amino acids. V dropped 0 bases and J dropped 5 bases, with 8 bases sitting between them.

This chain uses TRBV5-6 with TRBJ2-5; 11 nucleotides match TRBD1. Germline loops: CDR1 SGHDT, CDR2 YYEEEE. After removal of 3 bases from V and 11 bases from J, the junction contained 6 bases not matched to a gene. The CDR3 extends over 13 amino acids. The CDR3 DNA is TGTGCCAGCAGCTCCGGGACAGGGGGGTCTCAGTACTTC. It codes for CASSSGTGGSQYF. The full variable domain, completed using reference TRBV5-6 and TRBJ2-5, is DAGVTQSPTHLIKTRGQQVTLRCSPKSGHDTVSWYQQALGQGPQFIFQYYEEEERQRGNFPDRFSGHQFPNYSSELNVNALLLGDSALYLCASSSGTGGSQYFGPGTRLLVL.

The chain recombines TRBV19 with TRBJ2-7; TRBD1 matches at 10 bases. The CDR3 consists of 16 residues. With V trimmed by 9 bases and J by 7 bases, 18 bases remained unmatched. CDR1 is LNHDA, CDR2 SQIVND, per germline (reference sequence). The CDR3 loop is CASSKPGQGTPGEQYF. Here the CDR3 DNA reads TGTGCCAGCTCAAAGCCGGGACAGGGGACCCCGGGGGAGCAGTACTTC.

The V call is TRBV9, the J call TRBJ2-2, with 9 bases aligning to TRBD1. The CDR3 runs to 16 residues. The junction had 7 bases not matched to a gene; V was cut back by 0 bases and J by 7 bases. CDR1 and CDR2 from the germline V gene are SGDLS and YYNGEE. CDR3 DNA: TGTGCCAGCAGCGTAGAAGGACAGGGGAGCATCGGGGAGCTGTTTTTT. Protein sequence: CASSVEGQGSIGELFF.

V and J are TRBV5-1 and TRBJ2-6; no reliable D call. The length of the CDR3 is 17 residues. With 4 bases removed from V and 0 bases from J, the gap between germline ends came to 14 bases. In germline, CDR1 is SGHRS, CDR2 YFSETQ. The CDR3 DNA is TGCGCCAGCAGCCTTAACTTCCTTGGCTCTGGGGCCAACGTCCTGACTTTC. Its protein product is CASSLNFLGSGANVLTF.